The rows below give T cell receptor beta chains drawn from one sample of a study of T-cell reconstitution after alpha-beta-depleted transplantation in children. TCRdb recomputed calls from the PCR reads with MiXCR, one row per CDR3 protein. The sample lists 450,000 to 550,000 distinct CDR3 sequences, roughly 11% occurring once. Sequencing used PBMCs, mostly from graft donor cells, obtained 180 days after TCRalphabeta/CD19-depleted stem cell transplant. The receptors here all came from a female patient between 2 and 15 years old who had a stem cell transplant for aplastic anemia, so the T cells may come from the graft donor. Both conserved end residues are part of each CDR3. Fields, in order: J gene, V gene, clone size, D gene, CDR3 DNA, CDR3 protein. The D gene is left open where the match is weak. The size entry is marked missing in some rows and otherwise reads once, few, many or a size class.

J: TRBJ2-1
V: TRBV7-3
size: -
D: -
DNA: TGTGCCAGCGGTCACGGCGCCCAGAGCTCCTACAATGAGCAGTTCTTC
CDR3: CASGHGAQSSYNEQFF

J: TRBJ2-5
V: TRBV25-1
size: few
D: -
DNA: TGTGCCAGCCGAGTTAGCGGTGGGGGGGAGACCCAGTACTTC
CDR3: CASRVSGGGETQYF

J: TRBJ1-1
V: TRBV20-1
size: few
D: -
DNA: TGCAGTGCTGCCCAGGCAGGGGCCCTCGACGAAACTGAAGCTTTCTTT
CDR3: CSAAQAGALDETEAFF

J: TRBJ2-5
V: TRBV20-1
size: many
D: TRBD2
DNA: TGCAGTGAGGGGAGGGCCGGGACCCAGTACTTC
CDR3: CSEGRAGTQYF

J: TRBJ1-2
V: TRBV28
size: few
D: -
DNA: TGTGCCAGCAGTTTATCCCCCCGGCCAGTGTTCTATGGCTACACCTTC
CDR3: CASSLSPRPVFYGYTF

J: TRBJ1-5
V: TRBV7-8
size: -
D: -
DNA: TGTGCCAGCAGCTTGAGGGAGGTGACGAATCAGCCCCAGCATTTT
CDR3: CASSLREVTNQPQHF

J: TRBJ1-5
V: TRBV20-1
size: many
D: -
DNA: TGCAGTGCTAGGAAGGGGACGGACCGCAATCAGCCCCAGCATTTT
CDR3: CSARKGTDRNQPQHF

J: TRBJ1-1
V: TRBV7-3
size: many
D: -
DNA: TGTGCCAGCAGCTTAATTGGGGCGGCTGAAGCTTTCTTT
CDR3: CASSLIGAAEAFF

J: TRBJ1-5
V: TRBV20-1
size: few
D: -
DNA: TGCAGTATAGACAGGATCGATAGCAATCAGCCCCAGCATTTT
CDR3: CSIDRIDSNQPQHF

J: TRBJ2-4
V: TRBV5-1
size: -
D: TRBD1
DNA: TGCGCCAGCAGCCCCCGCGAAAGTCTGACAGGGATTGCCAAAAACAGTCAGTACTTC
CDR3: CASSPRESLTGIAKNSQYF

J: TRBJ2-7
V: TRBV6-1
size: -
D: -
DNA: TGTGCCAGCACCTACGGGGGCAGGGGCTGGGACGAGCAGTACTTC
CDR3: CASTYGGRGWDEQYF